This is a list of T cell receptor beta chains from one sample in a study of T-cell reconstitution after alpha-beta-depleted transplantation in children. TCRdb reprocessed the PCR reads with MiXCR, giving one entry per CDR3 protein. The sample carries 200,000 to 300,000 distinct CDR3 sequences, approximately 8.9% recorded once. The specimen was PBMCs, mostly from graft donor cells, collected 180 days after TCRalphabeta/CD19-depleted stem cell transplant. Receptors were obtained from a male patient under 18 who had a stem cell transplant for acute lymphoblastic leukemia, so the T cells may come from the graft donor. Both conserved end residues are part of each CDR3. The D gene is left open where the match is weak. Not all rows give a size; the values are once, few, many and, for expanded clones, a class.

clone size	J gene	D gene	V gene	CDR3 protein	CDR3 DNA
many	TRBJ2-7	TRBD1	TRBV29-1	CSVDRGGGYEQYF	TGCAGCGTAGACAGGGGTGGAGGCTACGAGCAGTACTTC
once	TRBJ2-4	TRBD1	TRBV6-2/TRBV6-3	CASSYGGRRTGTKDIQYF	TGTGCCAGCAGTTACGGGGGAAGGAGGACAGGGACCAAAGACATTCAGTACTTC
many	TRBJ2-5	NA	TRBV29-1	CSVATARETQYF	TGCAGCGTTGCGACGGCCCGAGAGACCCAGTACTTC
many	TRBJ2-7	TRBD2	TRBV4-2	CASSQELGLAGFYEQYF	TGTGCCAGCAGCCAAGAATTGGGACTAGCGGGGTTCTACGAGCAGTACTTC
many	TRBJ2-7	TRBD1	TRBV5-1	CASRFSGTGDHEQYF	TGCGCCAGCAGATTCTCCGGGACAGGGGACCACGAGCAGTACTTC
many	TRBJ2-3	TRBD2	TRBV4-3	CASSQRGGTDTQYF	TGCGCCAGCAGTCAGCGGGGGGGGACAGATACGCAGTATTTT
many	TRBJ2-5	NA	TRBV11-2	CASSLNLPDSETQYF	TGTGCCAGCAGCCTGAATCTCCCCGACAGTGAGACCCAGTACTTC
many	TRBJ2-2	TRBD2	TRBV7-2	CASSFWTSGGGELFF	TGTGCCAGCAGCTTCTGGACTAGCGGGGGCGGGGAGCTGTTTTTT
NA	TRBJ2-3	TRBD1	TRBV7-6	CASSLLTGEADTQYF	TGTGCCAGCAGCTTATTGACAGGGGAGGCAGATACGCAGTATTTT
many	TRBJ1-3	NA	TRBV4-2	CASSLPGGLGNTIYF	TGTGCCAGCAGCCTGCCCGGGGGACTAGGAAACACCATATATTTT
many	TRBJ1-1	NA	TRBV20-1	CSAREGLRGTEAFF	TGCAGTGCTAGAGAAGGTCTAAGAGGCACTGAAGCTTTCTTT
few	TRBJ1-1	NA	TRBV27	CASSSNRMSAEAFF	TGTGCCAGCAGTTCTAACAGGATGTCTGCTGAAGCTTTCTTT
many	TRBJ2-1	NA	TRBV12-3/TRBV12-4	CASSLALSRRRHNEQFF	TGTGCCAGCAGCCTTGCACTAAGTAGGCGGCGGCACAATGAGCAGTTCTTC
many	TRBJ2-1	NA	TRBV6-2/TRBV6-3	CASSYSRGRNEQFF	TGTGCCAGCAGTTACTCCCGGGGGAGGAATGAGCAGTTCTTC
many	TRBJ2-7	TRBD1	TRBV20-1	CSAFDRGRNEQYF	TGCAGTGCCTTCGACAGGGGGCGGAACGAGCAGTACTTC
many	TRBJ2-3	TRBD1	TRBV4-3	CASSQDWDRGTDTQYF	TGCGCCAGCAGCCAAGATTGGGACAGGGGCACAGATACGCAGTATTTT
few	TRBJ1-5	NA	TRBV28	CASSLSGDSNQPQHF	TGTGCCAGCAGTTTATCTGGGGATAGCAATCAGCCCCAGCATTTT
many	TRBJ2-7	TRBD1	TRBV7-6	CASSSQGSFSYEQYF	TGTGCCAGCAGCTCACAGGGGTCCTTCTCCTACGAGCAGTACTTC
many	TRBJ2-7	NA	TRBV5-6	CASSSGEPYEQYF	TGTGCCAGCAGCTCAGGAGAACCCTACGAGCAGTACTTC
many	TRBJ1-3	TRBD1	TRBV9	CASSPRGPSGNTIYF	TGTGCCAGCAGCCCAAGGGGGCCCTCTGGAAACACCATATATTTT
many	TRBJ1-2	TRBD1	TRBV12-3/TRBV12-4	CASTLRTGGYGYTF	TGTGCCAGCACCCTCCGGACAGGAGGCTATGGCTACACCTTC
many	TRBJ2-5	NA	TRBV5-6	CASSLGGSETQYF	TGTGCCAGCAGCTTGGGAGGGAGCGAGACCCAGTACTTC
many	TRBJ1-1	TRBD1	TRBV5-1	CASSSLDREASNTEAFF	TGCGCCAGCAGCTCGCTGGACAGGGAGGCCTCGAACACTGAAGCTTTCTTT
many	TRBJ2-2	NA	TRBV9	CASSGGAALNTGELFF	TGTGCCAGCAGCGGCGGGGCAGCCCTGAACACCGGGGAGCTGTTTTTT
many	TRBJ2-2	NA	TRBV6-6	CASSYSRTGELFF	TGTGCCAGCAGTTACTCAAGGACCGGGGAGCTGTTTTTT
many	TRBJ2-7	NA	TRBV5-5	CASSWGPGVNYEQYF	TGTGCCAGCAGCTGGGGGCCAGGGGTTAACTACGAGCAGTACTTC
NA	TRBJ2-4	TRBD2	TRBV5-4	CASSLGTGGENIQYF	TGTGCCAGCAGCCTGGGGACCGGGGGGGAAAACATTCAGTACTTC
many	TRBJ2-5	TRBD1	TRBV5-1	CASSWTQGRQETQYF	TGCGCCAGCAGTTGGACACAGGGGAGACAAGAGACCCAGTACTTC
many	TRBJ2-7	NA	TRBV29-1	CSVEAGFYEQYF	TGCAGCGTTGAGGCAGGGTTCTACGAGCAGTACTTC
many	TRBJ2-5	NA	TRBV4-2	CASSQEGQPQGETQYF	TGTGCCAGCAGCCAAGAGGGTCAGCCCCAAGGGGAGACCCAGTACTTC
few	TRBJ2-7	TRBD2	TRBV3-1	CASSALLAGDHEQYF	TGTGCCAGCAGCGCACTACTAGCGGGAGACCACGAGCAGTACTTC
many	TRBJ2-2	TRBD2	TRBV24-1	CATSDLPGTSGSRTGELFF	TGTGCCACCAGTGATTTACCCGGGACTAGCGGGAGCAGGACCGGGGAGCTGTTTTTT
many	TRBJ1-5	TRBD1	TRBV6-2/TRBV6-3	CASSEDRGMPQHF	TGTGCCAGCAGTGAGGACAGGGGGATGCCCCAGCATTTT
many	TRBJ2-3	NA	TRBV7-9	CASGGGPDTQYF	TGTGCCTCAGGGGGAGGGCCAGATACGCAGTATTTT
many	TRBJ2-3	TRBD2	TRBV20-1	CSARGGLARTDTQYF	TGCAGTGCTAGAGGAGGACTAGCGAGGACAGATACGCAGTATTTT
NA	TRBJ2-7	TRBD1	TRBV20-1	CSASVRGGQDEQYF	TGCAGTGCTAGCGTCCGAGGGGGACAGGACGAGCAGTACTTC
many	TRBJ2-7	NA	TRBV13	CASSPDSGSYEQYF	TGTGCCAGCAGCCCGGACAGTGGCTCCTACGAGCAGTACTTC
many	TRBJ1-6	NA	TRBV5-1	CASSRLQAPNSPLHF	TGCGCCAGCAGCAGGTTACAGGCCCCGAATTCACCCCTCCACTTT
many	TRBJ2-1	TRBD1	TRBV6-1	CASSFDRVLKYEQFF	TGTGCCAGCAGCTTCGACAGGGTGTTAAAGTATGAGCAGTTCTTC
many	TRBJ2-1	NA	TRBV10-3	CAISEPNREEGQSEQFF	TGTGCCATCAGTGAGCCCAACAGGGAAGAAGGACAGAGTGAGCAGTTCTTC
many	TRBJ1-1	NA	TRBV29-1	CSVPQMNTEAFF	TGCAGCGTTCCCCAGATGAACACTGAAGCTTTCTTT
many	TRBJ1-2	TRBD1	TRBV7-6	CASSPGQGPTYGYTF	TGTGCCAGCAGCCCCGGACAGGGCCCTACCTATGGCTACACCTTC
many	TRBJ1-6	TRBD1	TRBV5-1	CASRSGTGLSPLHF	TGCGCCAGCAGATCTGGGACAGGTCTCTCACCCCTCCACTTT
many	TRBJ2-1	NA	TRBV5-8	CASTAGPPSVEQFF	TGTGCCAGCACGGCGGGACCGCCGTCCGTTGAGCAGTTCTTC
many	TRBJ2-7	NA	TRBV19	CASSIGPAESYEQYF	TGTGCCAGTAGTATAGGACCCGCGGAGTCCTACGAGCAGTACTTC
few	TRBJ1-1	NA	TRBV28	CASSLRAGLAFF	TGTGCCAGCAGTTTGAGGGCAGGGTTGGCTTTCTTT